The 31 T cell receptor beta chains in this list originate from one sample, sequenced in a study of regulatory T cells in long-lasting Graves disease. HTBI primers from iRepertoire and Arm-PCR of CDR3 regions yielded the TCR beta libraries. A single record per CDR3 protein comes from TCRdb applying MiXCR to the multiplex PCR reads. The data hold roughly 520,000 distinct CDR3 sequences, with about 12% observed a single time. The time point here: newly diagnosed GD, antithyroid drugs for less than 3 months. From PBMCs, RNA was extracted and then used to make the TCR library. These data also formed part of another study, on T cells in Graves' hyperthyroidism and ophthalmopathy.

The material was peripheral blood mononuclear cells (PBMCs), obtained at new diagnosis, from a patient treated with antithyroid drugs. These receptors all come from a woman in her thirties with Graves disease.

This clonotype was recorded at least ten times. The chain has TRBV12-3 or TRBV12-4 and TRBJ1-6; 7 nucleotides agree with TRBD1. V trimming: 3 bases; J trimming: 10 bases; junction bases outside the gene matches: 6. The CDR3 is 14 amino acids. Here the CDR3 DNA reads TGTGCCAGCAGTTTTGGACAGGTTGGATCACCCCTCCACTTT. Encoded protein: CASSFGQVGSPLHF.

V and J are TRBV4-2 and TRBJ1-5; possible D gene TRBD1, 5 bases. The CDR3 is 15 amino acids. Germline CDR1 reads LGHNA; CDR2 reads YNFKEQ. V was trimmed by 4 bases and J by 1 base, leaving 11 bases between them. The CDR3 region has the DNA TGTGCCAGCAGCCGGTCCCGGGACAGCAATCAGCCCCAGCATTTT. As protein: CASSRSRDSNQPQHF.

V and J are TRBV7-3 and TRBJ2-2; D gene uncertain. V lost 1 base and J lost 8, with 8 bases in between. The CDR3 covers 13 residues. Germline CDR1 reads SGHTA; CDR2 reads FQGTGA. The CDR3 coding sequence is TGTGCCAGCAGCTTAAACGTCGATGGGGAGCTGTTTTTT. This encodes CASSLNVDGELFF.

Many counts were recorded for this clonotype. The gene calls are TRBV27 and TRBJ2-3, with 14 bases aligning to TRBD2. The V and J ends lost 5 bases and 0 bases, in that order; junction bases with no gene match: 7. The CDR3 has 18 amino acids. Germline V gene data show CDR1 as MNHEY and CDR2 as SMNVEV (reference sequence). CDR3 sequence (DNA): TGTGCCAGCAGTCCGGGACTAGCGGGAGACGGGAGCACAGATACGCAGTATTTT. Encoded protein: CASSPGLAGDGSTDTQYF.

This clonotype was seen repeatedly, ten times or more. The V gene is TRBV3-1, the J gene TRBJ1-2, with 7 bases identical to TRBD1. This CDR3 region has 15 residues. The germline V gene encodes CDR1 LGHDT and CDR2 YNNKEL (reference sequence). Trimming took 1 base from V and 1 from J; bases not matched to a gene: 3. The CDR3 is CASSQGGQFNYGYTF. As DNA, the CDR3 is TGTGCCAGCAGCCAAGGGGGACAGTTTAACTATGGCTACACCTTC. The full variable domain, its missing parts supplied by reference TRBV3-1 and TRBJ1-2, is DTAVSQTPKYLVTQMGNDKSIKCEQNLGHDTMYWYKQDSKKFLKIMFSYNNKELIINETVPNRFSPKSPDKAHLNLHINSLELGDSAVYFCASSQGGQFNYGYTFGSGTRLTVV.

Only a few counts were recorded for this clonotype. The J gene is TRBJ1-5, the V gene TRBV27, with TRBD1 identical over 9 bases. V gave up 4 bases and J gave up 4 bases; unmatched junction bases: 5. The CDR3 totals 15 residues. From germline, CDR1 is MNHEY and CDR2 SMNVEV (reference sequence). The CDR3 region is CASSSSGQGNQPQHF. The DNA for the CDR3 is TGTGCCAGCAGTTCCTCCGGACAGGGGAATCAGCCCCAGCATTTT.

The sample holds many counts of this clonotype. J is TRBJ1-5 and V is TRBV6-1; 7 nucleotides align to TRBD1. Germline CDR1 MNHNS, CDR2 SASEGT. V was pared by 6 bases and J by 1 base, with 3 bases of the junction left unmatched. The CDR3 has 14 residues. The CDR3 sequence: CASSNRGSNQPQHF. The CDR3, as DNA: TGTGCCAGCAGCAACAGGGGAAGCAATCAGCCCCAGCATTTT.

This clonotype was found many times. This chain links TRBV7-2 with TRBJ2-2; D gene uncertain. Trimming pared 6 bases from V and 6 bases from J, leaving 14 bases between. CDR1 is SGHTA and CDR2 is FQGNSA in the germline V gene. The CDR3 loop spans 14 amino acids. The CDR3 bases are TGTGCCAGCAGTCTCGTTTTAGGGTCCGGGGAGCTGTTTTTT. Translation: CASSLVLGSGELFF.

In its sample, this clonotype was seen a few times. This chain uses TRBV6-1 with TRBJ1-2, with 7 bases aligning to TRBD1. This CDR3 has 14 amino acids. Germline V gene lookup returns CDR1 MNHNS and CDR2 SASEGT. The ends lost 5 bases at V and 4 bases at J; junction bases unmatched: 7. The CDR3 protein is CASSHDRVAYGYTF. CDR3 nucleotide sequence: TGTGCCAGCAGTCACGACAGGGTGGCCTATGGCTACACCTTC.

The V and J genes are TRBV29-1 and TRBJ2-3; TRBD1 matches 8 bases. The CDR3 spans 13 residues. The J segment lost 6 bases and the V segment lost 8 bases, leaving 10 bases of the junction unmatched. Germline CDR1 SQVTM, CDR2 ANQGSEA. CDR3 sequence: CSIPGQGVDTQYF. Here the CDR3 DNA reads TGCAGCATCCCTGGACAGGGCGTGGATACGCAGTATTTT.

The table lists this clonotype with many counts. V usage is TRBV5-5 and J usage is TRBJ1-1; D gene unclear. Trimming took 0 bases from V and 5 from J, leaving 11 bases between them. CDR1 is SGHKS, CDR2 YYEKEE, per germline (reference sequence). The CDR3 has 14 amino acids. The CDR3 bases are TGTGCCAGCAGCTTGGCCGGGGATGAAACTGAAGCTTTCTTT. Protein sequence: CASSLAGDETEAFF.

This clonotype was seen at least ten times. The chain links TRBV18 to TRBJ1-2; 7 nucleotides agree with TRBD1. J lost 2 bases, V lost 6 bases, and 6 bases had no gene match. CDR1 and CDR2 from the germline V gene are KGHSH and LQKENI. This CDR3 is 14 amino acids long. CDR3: CASSPTDRNYGYTF. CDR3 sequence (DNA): TGTGCCAGCTCGCCAACGGACAGGAACTATGGCTACACCTTC.

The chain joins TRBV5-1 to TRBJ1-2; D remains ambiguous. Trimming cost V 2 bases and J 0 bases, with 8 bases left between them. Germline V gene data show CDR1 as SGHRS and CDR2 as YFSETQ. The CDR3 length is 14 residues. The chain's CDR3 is CASSFDGANYGYTF. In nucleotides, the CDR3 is TGCGCCAGCAGCTTTGACGGGGCTAACTATGGCTACACCTTC.

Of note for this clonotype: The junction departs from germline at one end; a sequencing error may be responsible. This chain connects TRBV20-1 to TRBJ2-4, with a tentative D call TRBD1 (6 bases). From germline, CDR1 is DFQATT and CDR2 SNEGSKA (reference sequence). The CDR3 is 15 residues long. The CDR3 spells CSAPGTLLAKNVQYF. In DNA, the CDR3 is TGCAGTGCTCCCGGGACACTCTTAGCCAAAAACGTTCAGTACTTC.

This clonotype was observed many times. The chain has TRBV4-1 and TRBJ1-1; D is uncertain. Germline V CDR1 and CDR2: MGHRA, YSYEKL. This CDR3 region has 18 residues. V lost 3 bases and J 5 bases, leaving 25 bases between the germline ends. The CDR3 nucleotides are TGCGCCAGCAGCCAGATCCTGGGAGCTCGCAGGCAAGAGACTGAAGCTTTCTTT. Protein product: CASSQILGARRQETEAFF.

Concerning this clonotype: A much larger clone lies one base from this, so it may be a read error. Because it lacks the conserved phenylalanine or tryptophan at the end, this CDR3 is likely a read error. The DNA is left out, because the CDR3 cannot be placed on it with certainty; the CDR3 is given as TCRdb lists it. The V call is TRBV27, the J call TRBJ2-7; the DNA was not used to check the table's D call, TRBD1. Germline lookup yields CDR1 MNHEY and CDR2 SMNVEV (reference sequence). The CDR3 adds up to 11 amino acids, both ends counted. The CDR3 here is CASSEGGRGAL.

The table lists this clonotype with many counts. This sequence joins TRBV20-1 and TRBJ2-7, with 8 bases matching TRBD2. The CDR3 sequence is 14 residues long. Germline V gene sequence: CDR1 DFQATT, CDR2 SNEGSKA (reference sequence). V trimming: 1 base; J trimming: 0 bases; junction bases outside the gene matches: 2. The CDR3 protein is CSARAGGPSYEQYF. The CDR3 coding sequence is TGCAGTGCTAGAGCGGGAGGGCCCTCCTACGAGCAGTACTTC.

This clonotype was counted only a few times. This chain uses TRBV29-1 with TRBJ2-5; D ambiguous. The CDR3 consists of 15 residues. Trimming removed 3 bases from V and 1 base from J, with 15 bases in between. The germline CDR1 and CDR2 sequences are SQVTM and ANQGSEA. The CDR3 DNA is TGCAGCGTTGATCCGCGAACGACCCCCCAAGAGACCCAGTACTTC. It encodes CSVDPRTTPQETQYF.

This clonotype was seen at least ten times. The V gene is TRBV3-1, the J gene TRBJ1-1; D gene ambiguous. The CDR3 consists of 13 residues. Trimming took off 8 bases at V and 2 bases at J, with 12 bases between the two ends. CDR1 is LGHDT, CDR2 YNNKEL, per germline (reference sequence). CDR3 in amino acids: CASGRLENTEAFF. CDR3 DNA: TGTGCCAGCGGTCGGTTAGAAAACACTGAAGCTTTCTTT.

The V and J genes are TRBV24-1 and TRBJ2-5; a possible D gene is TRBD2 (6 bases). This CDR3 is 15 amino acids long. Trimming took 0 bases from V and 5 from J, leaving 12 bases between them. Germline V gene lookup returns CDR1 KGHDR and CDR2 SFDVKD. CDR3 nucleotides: TGTGCCACCAGTGATTTGAACGGGAGACTGGAGACCCAGTACTTC. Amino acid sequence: CATSDLNGRLETQYF.

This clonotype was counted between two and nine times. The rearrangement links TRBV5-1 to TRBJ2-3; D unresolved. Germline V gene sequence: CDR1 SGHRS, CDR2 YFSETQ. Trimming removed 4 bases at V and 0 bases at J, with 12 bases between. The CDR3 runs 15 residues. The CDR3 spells CASSLKPTSTDTQYF. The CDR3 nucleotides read TGCGCCAGCAGCCTTAAACCGACCAGCACAGATACGCAGTATTTT.

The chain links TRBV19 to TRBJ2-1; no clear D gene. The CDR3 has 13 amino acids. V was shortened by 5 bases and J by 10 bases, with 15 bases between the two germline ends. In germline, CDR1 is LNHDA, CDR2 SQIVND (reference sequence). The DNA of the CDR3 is TGTGCCAGTAGTGTAATAGTAGGGTGGGAGCAGTTCTTC. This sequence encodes CASSVIVGWEQFF.

CDR3 sequence: CASSQSGSVKYF. The CDR3 DNA reads TGTGCCAGCAGCCAGAGCGGGAGTGTGAAGTACTTC. This chain links TRBV5-4 with TRBJ2-7, with 8 bases fitting TRBD2. Germline V lookup: CDR1 SGHNT, CDR2 YYREEE (reference sequence). The CDR3 has 12 amino acids. V was pared by 4 bases and J by 11 bases, with 8 bases of the junction left unmatched. Based on the CDR3 plus reference TRBV5-4 and TRBJ2-7, the full variable domain is ETGVTQSPTHLIKTRGQQVTLRCSSQSGHNTVSWYQQALGQGPQFIFQYYREEENGRGNFPPRFSGLQFPNYSSELNVNALELDDSALYLCASSQSGSVKYFGPGTRLTVT.

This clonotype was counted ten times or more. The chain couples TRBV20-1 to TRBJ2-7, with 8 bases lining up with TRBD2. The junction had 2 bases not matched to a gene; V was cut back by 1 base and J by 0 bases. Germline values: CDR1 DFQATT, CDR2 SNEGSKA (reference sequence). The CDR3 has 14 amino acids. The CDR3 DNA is TGCAGTGCTAGAGTAGGACTAGCCTCCTACGAGCAGTACTTC. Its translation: CSARVGLASYEQYF.

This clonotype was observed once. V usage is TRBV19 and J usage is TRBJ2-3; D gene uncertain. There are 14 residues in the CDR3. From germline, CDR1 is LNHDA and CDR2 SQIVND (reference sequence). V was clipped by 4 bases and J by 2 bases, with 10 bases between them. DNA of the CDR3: TGTGCCAGTAGTAGACTGGAAGTCACAGATACGCAGTATTTT. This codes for CASSRLEVTDTQYF.

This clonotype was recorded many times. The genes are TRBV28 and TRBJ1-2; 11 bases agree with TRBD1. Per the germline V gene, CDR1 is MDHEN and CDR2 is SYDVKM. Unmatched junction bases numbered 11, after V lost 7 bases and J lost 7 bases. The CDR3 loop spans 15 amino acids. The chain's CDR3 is CASKMDRGRSGGYTF. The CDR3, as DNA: TGTGCCAGCAAAATGGACAGGGGGCGATCTGGTGGCTACACCTTC.

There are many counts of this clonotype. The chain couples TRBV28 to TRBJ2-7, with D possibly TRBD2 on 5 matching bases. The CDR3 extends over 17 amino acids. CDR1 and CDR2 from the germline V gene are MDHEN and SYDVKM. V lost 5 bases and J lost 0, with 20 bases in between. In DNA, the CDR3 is TGTGCCAGCAGTCTTTACAGCGGAGGAGACTACTCCTACGAGCAGTACTTC. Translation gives CASSLYSGGDYSYEQYF.

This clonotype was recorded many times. This chain's CDR3 is CATSRVSLTEQFF. CDR3 coding DNA: TGTGCCACCAGCAGAGTATCACTCACTGAGCAGTTCTTC. The chain is built from TRBV15 and TRBJ2-1, with no clear D. Trimming took off 1 base at V and 9 bases at J, with 10 bases between the two ends. This CDR3 contains 13 residues. In germline, CDR1 is LNHNV, CDR2 YYDKDF (reference sequence).

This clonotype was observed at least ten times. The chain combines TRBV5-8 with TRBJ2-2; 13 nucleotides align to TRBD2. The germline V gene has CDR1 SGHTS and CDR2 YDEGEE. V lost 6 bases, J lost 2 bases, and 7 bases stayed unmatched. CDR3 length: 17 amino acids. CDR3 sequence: CASTQTGLAGNTGELFF. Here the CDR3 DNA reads TGTGCCAGCACCCAGACGGGACTAGCGGGAAACACCGGGGAGCTGTTTTTT.

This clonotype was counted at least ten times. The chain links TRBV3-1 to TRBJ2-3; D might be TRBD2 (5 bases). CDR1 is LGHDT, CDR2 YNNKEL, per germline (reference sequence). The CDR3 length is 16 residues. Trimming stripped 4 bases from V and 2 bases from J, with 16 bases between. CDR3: CASSPRRSGPTDTQYF. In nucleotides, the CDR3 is TGTGCCAGCAGCCCAAGACGGAGCGGCCCCACAGATACGCAGTATTTT.

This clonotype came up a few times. This chain's CDR3 is CSGLGLPRAETQYF. The CDR3, as DNA: TGCAGCGGCCTAGGACTGCCTCGGGCAGAGACCCAGTACTTC. The genes are TRBV29-1 and TRBJ2-5; a possible D gene is TRBD2 (5 bases). The CDR3 is made up of 14 amino acids. Germline V gives CDR1 SQVTM, CDR2 ANQGSEA. Trimming took off 7 bases at V and 4 bases at J, with 19 bases between the two ends.